This TCR beta chain was identified during a study of blood T cell repertoires in COVID-19. Looking at the study overall: Italy, Spain and the United States were the sources of the convalescent and acute COVID-19 samples.

The table came from immunoSEQ multiplex PCR; TCRdb's copy has only in-frame clones and leaves some out. The repertoire holds approximately 350,000 clones, with around 92% as singletons. The germline V gene encodes CDR1 SGHRS and CDR2 YFSETQ. This CDR3 spans 12 amino acids. Trimming cost V 0 bases and J 8 bases, with 6 bases left between them. Sample: peripheral blood. The chain uses TRBV5-1 and TRBJ2-1; D remains unclear. The TCR originated in a woman in her 30s with COVID-19, enrolled during active disease. The DNA of the CDR3 is TGCGCCAGCAGCTTGGTACTACATGAGCAGTTCTTC. Protein product: CASSLVLHEQFF.